This T cell receptor beta chain was profiled in a study of blood T cell repertoires in COVID-19. In the study overall: The study drew acute and convalescent COVID-19 samples from the United States, Italy and Spain.

This CDR3 is built from 15 residues. CDR1 is MNHEY, CDR2 SVGAGI, per germline. With V trimmed by 0 bases and J by 6 bases, 6 bases remained unmatched. TCRdb's table, derived via immunoSEQ multiplex PCR, lists solely in-frame clones and lacks some. This table has hundreds of thousands of clones, around 88% appearing once. The V gene is TRBV6-5, the J gene TRBJ2-7; 9 bases agree with TRBD1. The TCR comes from a woman aged 70-85 years with COVID-19, enrolled during active disease. The sequenced sample was peripheral blood. CDR3 in amino acids: CASSYSTYRGPEQYF. The CDR3 DNA is TGTGCCAGCAGTTACTCGACGTACAGGGGGCCCGAGCAGTACTTC.